These T cell receptor beta chains were read from a single sample in a study of blood T cell repertoires in COVID-19. Libraries were prepared by immunoSEQ multiplex PCR; TCRdb keeps only in-frame clonotypes and omits some of them. The sample shows 25,000 to 35,000 clones, more than 85% of them seen only once. Sequencing used peripheral blood. The receptors originated from a human donor in a cohort sampled during active COVID-19. Both conserved end residues are part of each CDR3. Fields, in order: V gene, CDR3 length, D gene, J gene, CDR3 DNA, CDR3 protein. D genes are given only for firm matches.

>TRBV9|16|TRBD1|TRBJ2-7
TGTGCCAGCAGCGCTGGGACCCCGGGACAGACGCGGGAGCAGTACTTC
CASSAGTPGQTREQYF
>TRBV30|14|TRBD2|TRBJ2-1
TGTGCCTGGAGTTGGGGGAGGGACTACAATGAGCAGTTCTTC
CAWSWGRDYNEQFF
>TRBV6-5|16|TRBD2|TRBJ2-1
TGTGCCAGCAGTTATTTAGCGGGAGGGGTGGGCAATGAGCAGTTCTTC
CASSYLAGGVGNEQFF
>TRBV19|16|TRBD1|TRBJ2-2
TGTGCCAGTACCCCCCGACAGGGTTTTTTCGGCGGGGAGCTGTTTTTT
CASTPRQGFFGGELFF
>TRBV28|13|.|TRBJ1-2
TGTGCCAGCCTAAGAGTCGCTAACTATGGCTACACCTTC
CASLRVANYGYTF
>TRBV28|15|.|TRBJ2-7
TGTGCCAGCAGTGGGCCCGGGACTCACACCTACGAGCAGTACTTC
CASSGPGTHTYEQYF
>TRBV27|18|TRBD1|TRBJ1-4
TGTGCCAGCAGCTACACATATCCCCGACAGGGGGCTAATGAAAAACTGTTTTTT
CASSYTYPRQGANEKLFF
>TRBV29-1|14|TRBD1|TRBJ2-1
TGCAGCGTTGGGGCGGGGGACAGGGGCCATGAGCAGTTCTTC
CSVGAGDRGHEQFF
>TRBV7-9|14|.|TRBJ1-1
TGTGCCAGCAGCTTAGTATCCGGGAACACTGAAGCTTTCTTT
CASSLVSGNTEAFF
>TRBV28|15|TRBD1|TRBJ2-6
TGTGCCAGCAGTGACAGGGGCGGCGGGGCCAACGTCCTGACTTTC
CASSDRGGGANVLTF
>TRBV28|20|TRBD2|TRBJ2-1
TGTGCCAGCAGTCTAAACCCAGGGACTAGCGGGAGAAGGTTCTACAATGAGCAGTTCTTC
CASSLNPGTSGRRFYNEQFF
>TRBV30|12|TRBD1|TRBJ1-1
TGTGCCTGGGGACAGGGGGGCCGGGAAGCTTTCTTT
CAWGQGGREAFF
>TRBV30|13|.|TRBJ2-5
TGTGCCTGGACAGGGATGAGCCGAGAGACCCAGTACTTC
CAWTGMSRETQYF
>TRBV11-3|17|TRBD2|TRBJ2-1
TGTGCCAGCAGCCCGACTATACTAGCGGGATCCGTCAATGAGCAGTTCTTC
CASSPTILAGSVNEQFF
>TRBV5-4|16|.|TRBJ2-7
TGTGCCAGCAGCCCCCCCGGGGGAAGAGGGAACTACGAGCAGTACTTC
CASSPPGGRGNYEQYF